This T cell receptor beta chain was obtained from a study of cytomegalovirus exposure and HLA in healthy donors. At the level of the study: Samples from HLA-typed donors yielded about 80 million unique TCRs in an early data release.

The V gene end was trimmed by 5 bases and the J gene end by 1 base; junction bases not matched to a gene: 11. CDR3 size: 17 residues. CDR1 and CDR2 from the germline V gene are SGHNT and YYREEE (reference sequence). Vbeta (60) and Jbeta (13) primers were used in the PCR. This table comes from immunoSEQ multiplex PCR, and its TCRdb copy is limited to in-frame clones, with some not included. The top ten clones hold 10% to 11% of a sample with 60,000 to 70,000 clones, less than 70% of them seen once. Sequencing was done on a sample of PBMCs. The clonotype was recovered from a woman in her twenties or thirties in good health and CMV-seronegative. The chain is built from TRBV5-4 and TRBJ2-1, with 8 bases lining up with TRBD2. This CDR3 reads CASSRAGGEISYNEQFF. The CDR3 DNA follows: TGTGCCAGCAGTCGAGCCGGGGGGGAGATTTCCTACAATGAGCAGTTCTTC.